A single sample is the source of the 7 T cell receptor beta chains below, sequenced in a study of T cell responses to AZD1222 COVID-19 vaccine. Sequencing used immunoSEQ multiplex PCR; TCRdb keeps in-frame clones, though not all of them. The sample yields approximately 88,000 clones, almost 80% seen once. The source material was peripheral blood, sampled on day 0 of AZD1222 vaccination. Receptors were obtained from an adult in good health.

V and J are TRBV19 and TRBJ1-1; TRBD1 is a possible D gene (6 bases). The CDR3 is made up of 12 amino acids. Germline values: CDR1 LNHDA, CDR2 SQIVND (reference sequence). V lost 8 bases to trimming and J lost 3 bases, with 10 bases between them. The CDR3 reads CASEGDDTEAFF. The CDR3 DNA is TGTGCCAGTGAGGGGGATGACACTGAAGCTTTCTTT.

CDR3 nucleotide sequence: TGTGCCAGCAGTGAAGGGGCAGTTGTTGGCTATGGCTACACCTTC. Translation: CASSEGAVVGYGYTF. The chain has TRBV2 and TRBJ1-2; D is uncertain. Germline values: CDR1 SNHLY, CDR2 FYNNEI. The CDR3 covers 15 residues. V was cut by 1 base and J by 4 bases, with 13 bases left in between.

The genes are TRBV6-5 and TRBJ2-6; D is unclear. The CDR3 has 14 amino acids. Germline V lookup: CDR1 MNHEY, CDR2 SVGAGI. V was clipped by 6 bases and J by 8 bases, with 14 bases between them. CDR3 nucleotide sequence: TGTGCCAGCAGAATGACCCCCTCGACCAACGTCCTGACTTTC. This codes for CASRMTPSTNVLTF.

This clone was counted a single time. The chain has TRBV30 and TRBJ2-7; 9 bases fit TRBD2. Per the germline V gene, CDR1 is GTSNPN and CDR2 is SVGIG (reference sequence). CDR3 length equals 13 residues. V shed 4 bases, J shed 3 bases, and the junction held 4 bases outside the gene matches. The DNA of the CDR3 is TGTGCCTGGAAGAGCGGGAGGTACTACGAGCAGTACTTC. Amino acids: CAWKSGRYYEQYF.

J is TRBJ2-1 and V is TRBV10-3; D may be TRBD2 (5 bases). The CDR3 consists of 14 residues. V dropped 0 bases and J dropped 8 bases, with 11 bases sitting between them. Looked up from germline, CDR1 is ENHRY and CDR2 is SYGVKD. The CDR3 DNA sequence: TGTGCCATCAGTGAGTCGACGGACTGGGATGAGCAGTTCTTC. Its protein is CAISESTDWDEQFF.

The chain joins TRBV7-9 to TRBJ2-5; 14 nucleotides match TRBD2. The CDR3 has 18 residues. Per the germline V gene, CDR1 is SEHNR and CDR2 is FQNEAQ (reference sequence). The V and J ends lost 3 bases and 7 bases, in that order; junction bases with no gene match: 13. Here the CDR3 reads CASSFGLAGGPVGRTQYF. CDR3 in DNA: TGTGCCAGCAGCTTCGGACTAGCGGGAGGCCCGGTCGGCCGGACCCAGTACTTC.

The table lists this clone with a few counts. The chain employs TRBV2 and TRBJ2-1, with 10 bases identical to TRBD2. CDR1 and CDR2 (germline): SNHLY, FYNNEI. The ends lost 9 bases at V and 3 bases at J; junction bases unmatched: 5. This CDR3 has 14 residues. The CDR3 region has the DNA TGTGCCAGTTTACTAGCGGGGCTCTACAATGAGCAGTTCTTC. Translation: CASLLAGLYNEQFF. Complete variable domain (other parts from reference TRBV2 and TRBJ2-1): EPEVTQTPSHQVTQMGQEVILRCVPISNHLYFYWYRQILGQKVEFLVSFYNNEISEKSEIFDDQFSVERPDGSNFTLKIRSTKLEDSAMYFCASLLAGLYNEQFFGPGTRLTVL.